These T cell receptor beta chains were read from a single sample in a study of read filtering for tumor transcriptome and immune sequencing. TCRdb independently ran MiXCR on the reads; one entry per CDR3 protein. This sample has 57,000 or so distinct CDR3 sequences, with approximately 19% found just once. Sample: a population of CD138-negative cells sorted from bone marrow. The source of these receptors is a donor aged 40 or over with multiple myeloma. The CDR3 runs from the conserved cysteine through the conserved F or W. D genes are given only for firm matches. Size tells how often a clone was seen (once, few, many) or the class of an expanded clone, and some rows leave it out.

j_gene: TRBJ2-7; abundance: many; v_gene: TRBV20-1; d_gene: NA; CDR3aa: CSATRTYRDEQYF; CDR3nt: TGCAGTGCTACCAGGACCTATCGGGACGAGCAGTACTTC
j_gene: TRBJ1-1; abundance: few; v_gene: TRBV5-1; d_gene: NA; CDR3aa: CASSLDLINTEAFF; CDR3nt: TGCGCCAGCAGCTTAGACCTAATCAACACTGAAGCTTTCTTT
j_gene: TRBJ1-1; abundance: many; v_gene: TRBV10-3; d_gene: NA; CDR3aa: CAISESAGWVNTEAFF; CDR3nt: TGTGCCATCAGTGAGTCGGCAGGGTGGGTGAACACTGAAGCTTTCTTT
j_gene: TRBJ1-2; abundance: many; v_gene: TRBV20-1; d_gene: NA; CDR3aa: CSARIEEFYGYTF; CDR3nt: TGCAGTGCTAGGATCGAGGAGTTCTATGGCTACACCTTC
j_gene: TRBJ2-7; abundance: many; v_gene: TRBV6-5; d_gene: NA; CDR3aa: CASSSSPGQAYEQYF; CDR3nt: TGTGCCAGCAGTTCGAGCCCTGGACAAGCCTACGAGCAGTACTTC
j_gene: TRBJ2-6; abundance: NA; v_gene: TRBV21-1; d_gene: NA; CDR3aa: CASSKVIGGFGANVLTF; CDR3nt: TGTGCCAGCAGCAAAGTAATAGGGGGGTTTGGGGCCAACGTCCTGACCTTC
j_gene: TRBJ2-2; abundance: many; v_gene: TRBV13; d_gene: NA; CDR3aa: CASSLVRGNTGELFF; CDR3nt: TGTGCCAGCAGCTTAGTGAGGGGAAACACCGGGGAGCTGTTTTTT
j_gene: TRBJ2-6; abundance: many; v_gene: TRBV29-1; d_gene: NA; CDR3aa: CSVRSVGGSGANVLTF; CDR3nt: TGCAGCGTGCGGTCGGTTGGGGGCTCTGGGGCCAACGTCCTGACTTTC
j_gene: TRBJ2-7; abundance: NA; v_gene: TRBV5-1; d_gene: TRBD1; CDR3aa: CASTRTGAYEQYF; CDR3nt: TGCGCCAGCACCCGGACAGGGGCCTACGAGCAGTACTTC
j_gene: TRBJ2-7; abundance: once; v_gene: TRBV18; d_gene: NA; CDR3aa: CARSPLLQGGEEQYF; CDR3nt: TGTGCCCGCTCACCACTTCTACAGGGAGGAGAAGAGCAGTACTTC
j_gene: TRBJ2-5; abundance: NA; v_gene: TRBV7-4; d_gene: NA; CDR3aa: CASSAGPVKTQYF; CDR3nt: TGTGCCAGCAGCGCCGGACCCGTAAAGACCCAGTACTTC
j_gene: TRBJ2-3; abundance: many; v_gene: TRBV5-6; d_gene: NA; CDR3aa: CASSLGGRRDTQYF; CDR3nt: TGTGCCAGCAGCTTGGGCGGACGTAGAGATACGCAGTATTTT
j_gene: TRBJ2-2; abundance: many; v_gene: TRBV19; d_gene: NA; CDR3aa: CASSVGTTNTGELFF; CDR3nt: TGTGCCAGTAGTGTTGGGACAACGAACACCGGGGAGCTGTTTTTT
j_gene: TRBJ2-5; abundance: many; v_gene: TRBV5-1; d_gene: TRBD2; CDR3aa: CASRRGLAVQETQYF; CDR3nt: TGCGCCAGCAGGAGGGGACTAGCGGTACAAGAGACCCAGTACTTC
j_gene: TRBJ2-7; abundance: many; v_gene: TRBV6-5; d_gene: TRBD1; CDR3aa: CASSYSLATGRHEQYF; CDR3nt: TGTGCCAGCAGTTACTCGCTTGCGACAGGGCGGCACGAGCAGTACTTC
j_gene: TRBJ2-1; abundance: many; v_gene: TRBV20-1; d_gene: TRBD2; CDR3aa: CSARDWGGSSYNEQFF; CDR3nt: TGCAGTGCTAGAGATTGGGGGGGAAGCTCCTACAATGAGCAGTTCTTC
j_gene: TRBJ2-3; abundance: many; v_gene: TRBV7-9; d_gene: NA; CDR3aa: CASSLTRILEGTDTQYF; CDR3nt: TGTGCCAGCAGCTTGACCCGGATTTTGGAGGGCACAGATACGCAGTATTTT
j_gene: TRBJ1-5; abundance: many; v_gene: TRBV20-1; d_gene: NA; CDR3aa: CSGGGGNQPQHF; CDR3nt: TGCAGCGGCGGGGGTGGGAATCAGCCCCAGCATTTT
j_gene: TRBJ2-1; abundance: many; v_gene: TRBV20-1; d_gene: TRBD2; CDR3aa: CSARTGTTITLSSYNEQFF; CDR3nt: TGCAGTGCTAGAACCGGGACTACTATAACTCTCAGCTCCTACAATGAGCAGTTCTTC
j_gene: TRBJ2-1; abundance: many; v_gene: TRBV11-1; d_gene: TRBD2; CDR3aa: CASSAAGPYNEQFF; CDR3nt: TGTGCCAGCAGCGCAGCGGGGCCCTACAATGAGCAGTTCTTC
j_gene: TRBJ2-7; abundance: many; v_gene: TRBV20-1; d_gene: TRBD2; CDR3aa: CSARRPAGGAYEQYF; CDR3nt: TGCAGTGCTAGACGCCCCGCGGGAGGCGCCTACGAGCAGTACTTC
j_gene: TRBJ2-1; abundance: many; v_gene: TRBV20-1; d_gene: NA; CDR3aa: CSSRPGLDIGKQFF; CDR3nt: TGCAGTTCCCGCCCGGGCCTGGACATAGGAAAGCAGTTCTTC